Below are 3 T cell receptor beta chains sequenced from a single sample in a study of cytomegalovirus exposure and HLA in healthy donors (dated by TCRdb to about 2017). The library was obtained by the immunoSEQ multiplex PCR assay. For the multiplex PCR, a mixture combining 60 forward primers for TCR Vbeta segments and 13 reverse primers for TCR Jbeta segments was used. Drawn from immuneACCESS, this table holds only the in-frame rearrangements with V and J called that TCRdb kept. Clones are partly lost; checked studies trace under half to an unresolved V gene and leave the rest unexplained. The sample yields roughly 130,000 clones; roughly 80% were counted once. 2% to 2.5% of the sample comes from the top ten. Sequenced input: PBMCs. Receptor source: a man in his thirties or forties in good health and CMV-seronegative.

V is TRBV19 and J is TRBJ2-7; 9 positions agree with TRBD1. CDR3 size: 14 residues. Germline assignment: CDR1 LNHDA and CDR2 SQIVND (reference sequence). Trimming took 6 bases from V and 2 from J; bases not matched to a gene: 5. The CDR3 nucleotides are TGTGCCAGTAGCTGGGGACAGGGTCCCTACGAGCAGTACTTC. Amino acid sequence: CASSWGQGPYEQYF.

In this sample, this clone turned up once. The chain links TRBV29-1 to TRBJ1-1, with D possibly matching TRBD1 (5 bases). Deletions cut 8 bases from V and 11 bases from J, with 18 bases between. Germline V CDR1 and CDR2: SQVTM, ANQGSEA. CDR3 length: 11 residues. The CDR3 DNA reads TGCAGCCCAGACTCGGGGGAGGGGGCTTTCTTT. This encodes CSPDSGEGAFF.

This chain uses TRBV11-3 with TRBJ2-5; possible D gene TRBD2, 5 bases. The V end was cut by 1 base, the J end by 3 bases, with 9 bases between. The CDR3 has 14 residues. Germline CDR1 is SGHNT and CDR2 is YENEEA. CDR3: CASSLGGAEETQYF. The CDR3 DNA is TGTGCCAGCAGCTTAGGGGGAGCTGAAGAGACCCAGTACTTC. Together with reference TRBV11-3 and TRBJ2-5, the CDR3 gives the full variable domain: EAGVVQSPRYKIIEKKQPVAFWCNPISGHNTLYWYLQNLGQGPELLIRYENEEAVDDSQLPKDRFSAERLKGVDSTLKIQPAELGDSAVYLCASSLGGAEETQYFGPGTRLLVL.